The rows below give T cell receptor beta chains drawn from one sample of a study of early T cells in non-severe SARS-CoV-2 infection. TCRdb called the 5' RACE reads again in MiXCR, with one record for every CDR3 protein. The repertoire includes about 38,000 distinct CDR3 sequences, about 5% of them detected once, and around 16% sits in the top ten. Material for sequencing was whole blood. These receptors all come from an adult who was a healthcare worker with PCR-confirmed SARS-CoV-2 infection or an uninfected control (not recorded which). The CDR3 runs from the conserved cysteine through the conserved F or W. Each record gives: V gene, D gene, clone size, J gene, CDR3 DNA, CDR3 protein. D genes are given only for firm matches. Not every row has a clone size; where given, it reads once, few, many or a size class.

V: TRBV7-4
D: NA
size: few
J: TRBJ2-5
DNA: TGTGCCAGGGAGACCCAGTACTTC
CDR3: CARETQYF

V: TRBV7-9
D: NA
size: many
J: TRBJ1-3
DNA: TGTGCCAGCAGCCTTCAGGTGGACAGTTCTGGAAACACCATATATTTT
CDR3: CASSLQVDSSGNTIYF

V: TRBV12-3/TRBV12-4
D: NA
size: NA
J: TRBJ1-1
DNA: TGTGCCAGCACCTTTACAGGGAACACTGAAGCTTTCTTT
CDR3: CASTFTGNTEAFF

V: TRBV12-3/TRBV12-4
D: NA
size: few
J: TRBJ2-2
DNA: TGTGCCAGCAGTTTCGGGTCATGGGAGCTGTTTTTT
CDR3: CASSFGSWELFF

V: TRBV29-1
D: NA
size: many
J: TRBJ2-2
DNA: TGCAGCGTTGCGGCGGAGGGGGCCACCGGGGAGCTGTTTTTT
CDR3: CSVAAEGATGELFF

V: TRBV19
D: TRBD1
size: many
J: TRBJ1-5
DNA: TGTGCCAGTAGTAGACAGGGTTGGAATCAGCCCCAGCATTTT
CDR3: CASSRQGWNQPQHF

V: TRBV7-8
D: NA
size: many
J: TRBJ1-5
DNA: TGTGCCAGCAGCTTGGGGGGGCTCCGGCCCCAGCATTTT
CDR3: CASSLGGLRPQHF

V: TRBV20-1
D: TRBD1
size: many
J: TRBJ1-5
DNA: TGCAGTGCTCTACCTCGACAGGGGAGCAATCAGCCCCAGCATTTT
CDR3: CSALPRQGSNQPQHF

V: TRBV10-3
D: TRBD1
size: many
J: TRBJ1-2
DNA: TGTGCCATCAGCTTGGGACAGGGACAATATGGCTACACCTTC
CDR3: CAISLGQGQYGYTF

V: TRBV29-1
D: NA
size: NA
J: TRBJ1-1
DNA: TGCAGCGTCGACGGACCGAACACTGAAGCTTTCTTT
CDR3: CSVDGPNTEAFF